What follows are 21 T cell receptor beta chains derived from one specimen sequenced in a study of brain T cells in children with intractable seizures. Specified time point: blood from clinic visit 5 months post-surgery; TSC patient then seizure free. Method: immunoSEQ multiplex PCR; TCRdb's copy keeps in-frame clones and lacks some. The sample holds about 340,000 clones; over 85% are singletons and the top ten take 4.5% to 7%. Material: peripheral blood, obtained 4 to 6 months after surgery. These receptor sequences come from a boy in the first two years of life with tuberous sclerosis and intractable seizures.

This rearrangement joins TRBV5-1 to TRBJ1-1; a weak D match, TRBD1 (5 bases). The CDR3 has 18 amino acids. The germline V gene encodes CDR1 SGHRS and CDR2 YFSETQ. Trimming pared 6 bases from V and 1 base from J, leaving 25 bases between. In DNA form, the CDR3 reads TGCGCCAGCACCCCTACCACCTACCAAAGAGGGGAGAACACTGAAGCTTTCTTT. It yields the protein CASTPTTYQRGENTEAFF.

The J gene is TRBJ2-1, the V gene TRBV2; 7 positions agree with TRBD2. Germline-derived CDR1 and CDR2 are SNHLY and FYNNEI. This CDR3 region has 15 residues. V gave up 6 bases and J gave up 4 bases; unmatched junction bases: 9. The CDR3 coding sequence is TGTGCCAGCAGGCCAAGCGGGGTAATTTACAATGAGCAGTTCTTC. This gives the protein CASRPSGVIYNEQFF.

The rearrangement uses TRBV2 and TRBJ2-7, with 7 nucleotides matching TRBD2. The CDR3 is 16 amino acids. Germline values: CDR1 SNHLY, CDR2 FYNNEI. The J segment lost 0 bases and the V segment lost 0 bases, leaving 5 bases of the junction unmatched. The DNA for the CDR3 is TGTGCCAGCAGTGAAGCGGGGACGGGAGGCTCCTACGAGCAGTACTTC. Residues: CASSEAGTGGSYEQYF. Based on the CDR3 plus reference TRBV2 and TRBJ2-7, the full variable domain is EPEVTQTPSHQVTQMGQEVILRCVPISNHLYFYWYRQILGQKVEFLVSFYNNEISEKSEIFDDQFSVERPDGSNFTLKIRSTKLEDSAMYFCASSEAGTGGSYEQYFGPGTRLTVT.

V gene TRBV11-2 combines with J gene TRBJ2-7, with 9 bases fitting TRBD1. The ends lost 5 bases at V and 0 bases at J; junction bases unmatched: 5. The CDR3 is 15 amino acids. Germline V gene lookup returns CDR1 SGHAT and CDR2 FQNNGV. CDR3 nucleotides: TGTGCCAGCAGCACCGGACAGGGGCGCTCCTACGAGCAGTACTTC. This translates into CASSTGQGRSYEQYF.

The chain couples TRBV6-5 to TRBJ1-2; 8 bases align to TRBD1. The CDR3 is made up of 13 amino acids. The junction had 3 bases not matched to a gene; V was cut back by 4 bases and J by 5 bases. The germline V gene encodes CDR1 MNHEY and CDR2 SVGAGI. The CDR3 DNA is TGTGCCAGCAGTTCCAGACAGGGGTATGGCTACACCTTC. It yields the protein CASSSRQGYGYTF.

The V call is TRBV15, the J call TRBJ1-5, with TRBD1 as a possible D gene (5 bases). The germline V and J ends were trimmed by 6 bases and 6 bases, with 24 bases remaining between them. Germline V CDR1 and CDR2: LNHNV, YYDKDF (reference sequence). The CDR3 runs to 17 residues. The CDR3 loop reads CATSQKQDTTGSQPQHF. The CDR3 DNA follows: TGTGCCACCAGTCAGAAACAGGACACCACAGGTAGTCAGCCCCAGCATTTT.

This sequence joins TRBV25-1 and TRBJ2-1, with TRBD1 matching 9 bases. The CDR3 has 14 amino acids. V was pared by 4 bases and J by 8 bases, with 6 bases of the junction left unmatched. Germline V gives CDR1 MGHDK, CDR2 SYGVNS. The CDR3 region has the DNA TGTGCCAGCAGTGGGGACAGGGAAATAGATGAGCAGTTCTTC. Its translation: CASSGDREIDEQFF.

This chain uses TRBV7-9 with TRBJ1-1; the D is unclear. Trimming took 1 base from V and 7 from J, leaving 4 bases between them. This CDR3 has 11 amino acids. Per the germline V gene, CDR1 is SEHNR and CDR2 is FQNEAQ (reference sequence). The CDR3 is CASSLGYEAFF. The CDR3 nucleotides read TGTGCCAGCAGCTTAGGGTATGAAGCTTTCTTT. The full variable domain, its missing parts supplied by reference TRBV7-9 and TRBJ1-1, is DTGVSQNPRHKITKRGQNVTFRCDPISEHNRLYWYRQTLGQGPEFLTYFQNEAQLEKSRLLSDRFSAERPKGSFSTLEIQRTEQGDSAMYLCASSLGYEAFFGQGTRLTVV.

The V call is TRBV12-3 or TRBV12-4, the J call TRBJ2-5; no clear D gene. The CDR3 is 11 amino acids. The V and J ends lost 4 bases and 5 bases respectively, with 5 bases between them. The CDR3 coding sequence is TGTGCCAGCAGTTCTCGGGAGACCCAGTACTTC. This gives the protein CASSSRETQYF.

The rearrangement links TRBV18 to TRBJ1-4; TRBD1 aligns across 7 bases. In germline, CDR1 is KGHSH, CDR2 LQKENI. The junction had 14 bases not matched to a gene; V was cut back by 8 bases and J by 8 bases. There are 15 residues in the CDR3. CDR3 protein: CASAAGQGGAEKLFF. The CDR3 nucleotides are TGTGCCAGCGCAGCTGGACAAGGGGGCGCCGAAAAACTGTTTTTT.

V usage is TRBV11-2 and J usage is TRBJ1-2; D gene unclear. CDR1 and CDR2 (germline): SGHAT, FQNNGV. Trimming left V 4 bases short and J 2 bases short, with 5 bases between. There are 12 residues in the CDR3. CDR3 region: CASSSRNYGYTF. The CDR3 bases are TGTGCCAGCAGCTCTAGAAACTATGGCTACACCTTC.

The rearrangement links TRBV27 to TRBJ2-5, with 7 positions matching TRBD1. With V trimmed by 5 bases and J by 2 bases, 8 bases remained unmatched. Germline assignment: CDR1 MNHEY and CDR2 SMNVEV (reference sequence). The CDR3 totals 15 residues. The CDR3 nucleotides read TGTGCCAGCAGTGAGAACGGCAGGGGGCAAGAGACCCAGTACTTC. Its protein is CASSENGRGQETQYF.

This clone was detected once. The chain uses TRBV19 and TRBJ1-1; TRBD1 might be the D (5 bases). The CDR3 spans 13 residues. CDR1 and CDR2 (germline): LNHDA, SQIVND (reference sequence). V was trimmed by 7 bases and J by 8 bases, leaving 17 bases between them. CDR3 loop: CASTSAGLWEAFF. The CDR3 bases are TGTGCCAGTACCTCGGCGGGGCTCTGGGAAGCTTTCTTT.

The chain carries TRBV7-6 and TRBJ2-1, with TRBD2 matching over 12 bases. Looked up from germline, CDR1 is SGHVS and CDR2 is FNYEAQ. Losses at the gene ends were 4 bases for V and 8 bases for J; bases not matched to a gene: 12. This CDR3 has 17 amino acids. The CDR3 region is CASSSKLAGGPGDEQFF. DNA for the CDR3: TGTGCCAGCAGCTCCAAGCTAGCGGGGGGGCCGGGCGATGAGCAGTTCTTC.

The V call is TRBV19, the J call TRBJ2-1, with D unclear. This CDR3 has 13 residues. Looked up from germline, CDR1 is LNHDA and CDR2 is SQIVND (reference sequence). The V and J ends lost 1 base and 6 bases respectively, with 7 bases between them. CDR3 residues: CASSIVPSNEQFF. The CDR3 DNA reads TGTGCCAGTAGTATAGTTCCCAGCAATGAGCAGTTCTTC.

The chain employs TRBV4-1 and TRBJ2-3; D is perhaps TRBD2 (5 bases). This CDR3 has 13 residues. Germline values: CDR1 MGHRA, CDR2 YSYEKL. V was clipped by 5 bases and J by 2 bases, with 8 bases between them. The chain's CDR3 is CASSEGVTDTQYF. CDR3 sequence (DNA): TGCGCCAGCAGCGAGGGAGTCACAGATACGCAGTATTTT.

This clone was counted once. J is TRBJ2-5 and V is TRBV10-3, with TRBD2 identical over 7 bases. The CDR3 contains 18 residues. The trim removed 3 bases at V and 5 bases at J, leaving 18 bases unmatched. The germline CDR1 and CDR2 sequences are ENHRY and SYGVKD. CDR3 amino acids: CAISEDGSGMILGETQYF. The CDR3 nucleotides read TGTGCCATCAGTGAAGATGGAAGCGGGATGATTCTCGGGGAGACCCAGTACTTC.

This clone has only one observation. V usage is TRBV7-9 and J usage is TRBJ2-6, with D unclear. The CDR3 consists of 15 residues. The germline gives CDR1 SEHNR, CDR2 FQNEAQ (reference sequence). With 8 bases removed from V and 2 bases from J, the gap between germline ends came to 13 bases. DNA for the CDR3: TGTGCCAGCTCCCTACAAAAGGCTGGGGCCAACGTCCTGACTTTC. This codes for CASSLQKAGANVLTF.

The chain is built from TRBV5-1 and TRBJ2-3, with a weak D call TRBD2 (6 bases). CDR1 and CDR2 from the germline V gene are SGHRS and YFSETQ. V lost 4 bases and J 3 bases, leaving 24 bases between the germline ends. CDR3 size: 18 residues. The CDR3 loop reads CASSLRNTGVARTDTQYF. The CDR3 DNA is TGCGCCAGCAGCCTTCGGAATACGGGGGTAGCACGGACAGATACGCAGTATTTT.

To note about this clone: The same CDR3 is also encoded by other DNA sequences in this sample. The rearrangement uses TRBV24-1 and TRBJ2-5; the D is unclear. V was shortened by 1 base and J by 5 bases, with 7 bases between the two germline ends. This CDR3 has 13 amino acids. CDR1 and CDR2 (germline): KGHDR, SFDVKD. Here the CDR3 DNA reads TGTGCCACCAGTGATTTAGTTGCGGAGACCCAGTACTTC. This encodes CATSDLVAETQYF.

The V call is TRBV7-9, the J call TRBJ2-1, with 8 bases identical to TRBD2. V lost 5 bases, J lost 10 bases, and 7 bases stayed unmatched. The CDR3 is 13 residues long. Germline-derived CDR1 and CDR2 are SEHNR and FQNEAQ (reference sequence). The CDR3 DNA reads TGTGCCAGCAGCCCCGGGAGGGCGTGGGAGCAGTTCTTC. This encodes CASSPGRAWEQFF. Together with reference TRBV7-9 and TRBJ2-1, the CDR3 gives the full variable domain: DTGVSQNPRHKITKRGQNVTFRCDPISEHNRLYWYRQTLGQGPEFLTYFQNEAQLEKSRLLSDRFSAERPKGSFSTLEIQRTEQGDSAMYLCASSPGRAWEQFFGPGTRLTVL.